These 32 T cell receptor beta chains came from one sample sequenced in a study of blood T cell repertoires in COVID-19. TCRdb keeps only in-frame clones here, not all; method: immunoSEQ multiplex PCR. In the table there are some 58,000 clones, about 75% of which are singletons. Material for sequencing was peripheral blood. These receptors all stem from a human donor in a cohort sampled during active COVID-19.

The CDR3 loop reads CASSSQRTGNQPQHF. In DNA form, the CDR3 reads TGTGCCAGTAGTAGCCAGCGGACTGGGAATCAGCCCCAGCATTTT. The chain employs TRBV19 and TRBJ1-5; D gene unclear. CDR1 and CDR2 from the germline V gene are LNHDA and SQIVND (reference sequence). This CDR3 comprises 15 residues. V was pared by 4 bases and J by 4 bases, with 14 bases between.

The rearrangement joins TRBV5-4 to TRBJ2-5; D possibly corresponds to TRBD2 (7 bases). The CDR3 covers 14 residues. Trimming cost V 2 bases and J 5 bases, with 13 bases left between them. Looked up from germline, CDR1 is SGHNT and CDR2 is YYREEE (reference sequence). The CDR3 is CASSLRGARETQYF. The CDR3 coding sequence is TGTGCCAGCAGCTTACGGGGGGCGCGGGAGACCCAGTACTTC.

The genes are TRBV2 and TRBJ2-5, with TRBD1 identical over 9 bases. Germline V gives CDR1 SNHLY, CDR2 FYNNEI. J gave up 0 bases and V 4 bases, and 9 bases lay outside the gene matches. This CDR3 comprises 17 residues. CDR3: CASSVGVGTGNQETQYF. The CDR3 bases are TGTGCCAGCAGTGTAGGTGTTGGGACAGGGAACCAAGAGACCCAGTACTTC.

This sequence joins TRBV3-1 (or the pseudogene TRBV3-2) and TRBJ2-7; 8 positions match TRBD2. The ends lost 1 base at V and 13 bases at J; junction bases unmatched: 15. The CDR3 is 15 amino acids. The germline V gene encodes CDR1 LGHDT and CDR2 YNNKEL (reference sequence). In DNA, the CDR3 is TGTGCCAGCAGCCAAGGGGAACGACGGGGGGGGCCCGTATACTTC. It encodes CASSQGERRGGPVYF.

The rearrangement joins TRBV5-1 to TRBJ2-3; weak D call: TRBD2 (6 bases). V lost 0 bases and J lost 2, with 7 bases in between. CDR1 SGHRS and CDR2 YFSETQ come from the germline V gene. CDR3 length: 14 residues. The CDR3 DNA follows: TGCGCCAGCAGCTTGGGGGAGGTCACAGATACGCAGTATTTT. Protein product: CASSLGEVTDTQYF.

This clone was recorded a few times. The rearrangement joins TRBV15 to TRBJ1-4, with D possibly matching TRBD1 (5 bases). This CDR3 contains 17 residues. Germline V lookup: CDR1 LNHNV, CDR2 YYDKDF (reference sequence). With 4 bases removed from V and 5 bases from J, the gap between germline ends came to 20 bases. The CDR3 loop is CATSKRQRAGANEKLFF. CDR3 nucleotide sequence: TGTGCCACCAGCAAACGACAGCGGGCTGGGGCAAATGAAAAACTGTTTTTT.

The table lists this clone with a count of one. The rearrangement uses TRBV10-1 and TRBJ2-1; 8 bases line up with TRBD2. The J segment lost 4 bases and the V segment lost 5 bases, leaving 10 bases of the junction unmatched. Germline V gene sequence: CDR1 WNHNN, CDR2 SYGVQD (reference sequence). There are 16 residues in the CDR3. The CDR3 sequence: CASSPSGSGGYNEQFF. CDR3 nucleotides: TGCGCCAGCAGTCCGTCCGGAAGCGGGGGTTACAATGAGCAGTTCTTC.

This sequence joins TRBV5-1 and TRBJ2-1, with TRBD1 as a possible D gene (5 bases). The V and J ends lost 0 bases and 2 bases respectively, with 12 bases between them. CDR1 SGHRS and CDR2 YFSETQ come from the germline V gene. The CDR3 covers 16 residues. CDR3 amino acids: CASSLVATGAYNEQFF. CDR3 sequence (DNA): TGCGCCAGCAGCTTGGTGGCAACAGGCGCCTACAATGAGCAGTTCTTC.

This chain connects TRBV7-9 to TRBJ1-5, with D tentatively TRBD1 (5 bases). CDR3 length equals 13 residues. The V end lost 6 bases, the J end lost 6 bases, and 12 bases lay between the germline ends. Germline-derived CDR1 and CDR2 are SEHNR and FQNEAQ (reference sequence). Here the CDR3 reads CASSQDIGQPQHF. In DNA form, the CDR3 reads TGTGCCAGCAGTCAGGACATTGGTCAGCCCCAGCATTTT.

This chain connects TRBV27 to TRBJ2-7; unclear D gene. Germline CDR1 is MNHEY and CDR2 is SMNVEV (reference sequence). V lost 4 bases, J lost 6 bases, and 16 bases lay in between. This CDR3 region has 14 residues. The chain's CDR3 is CASSSVRSGVEQYF. DNA for the CDR3: TGTGCCAGCAGTTCCGTCCGATCAGGCGTCGAGCAGTACTTC.

This clone has ten or more counts. V usage is TRBV5-4 and J usage is TRBJ1-1; unclear D gene. The CDR3 has 12 residues. Germline lookup yields CDR1 SGHNT and CDR2 YYREEE (reference sequence). V lost 4 bases, J lost 3 bases, and 7 bases lay in between. The CDR3 DNA reads TGTGCCAGCAGCCTCGGGGACACTGAAGCTTTCTTT. Residues: CASSLGDTEAFF.

CDR3 DNA: TGTGCCATCAGTGAGCGTAGTTTGGGGGGGGTGATCTACAATGAGCAGTTCTTC. This translates into CAISERSLGGVIYNEQFF. The V gene is TRBV10-3, the J gene TRBJ2-1; TRBD2 agrees at 7 bases. This CDR3 contains 18 residues. CDR1 ENHRY and CDR2 SYGVKD come from the germline V gene. V lost 2 bases and J lost 3; bases outside the gene matches: 13.

This clone was counted only a few times. This chain links TRBV5-1 with TRBJ1-2, with 8 nucleotides matching TRBD1. This CDR3 comprises 14 residues. The germline CDR1 and CDR2 sequences are SGHRS and YFSETQ. Trimming took 4 bases from V and 8 from J; bases not matched to a gene: 10. The CDR3 region is CASSPPTGAGGYTF. The CDR3 bases are TGCGCCAGCAGCCCGCCGACAGGGGCAGGGGGCTACACCTTC.

This chain connects TRBV7-2 to TRBJ2-5; D not resolved. This CDR3 spans 14 amino acids. V dropped 4 bases and J dropped 5 bases, with 14 bases sitting between them. CDR1 and CDR2 from the germline V gene are SGHTA and FQGNSA. The CDR3 here is CASSYSPRGETQYF. The CDR3, as DNA: TGTGCCAGCAGCTATAGCCCCCGCGGTGAGACCCAGTACTTC.

This sequence joins TRBV28 and TRBJ1-4, with 11 bases lining up with TRBD1. With 4 bases clipped from V and 2 bases from J, the junction kept 6 bases outside the gene matches. This CDR3 is 17 amino acids long. CDR1 is MDHEN and CDR2 is SYDVKM in the germline V gene. The CDR3 nucleotides are TGTGCCAGCAGTTCCTTGGACAGGGGGCGGACTAATGAAAAACTGTTTTTT. The encoded protein is CASSSLDRGRTNEKLFF.

The rearrangement uses TRBV6-5 and TRBJ1-2; 12 bases are shared with TRBD1. The CDR3 runs to 14 residues. J gave up 8 bases and V 4 bases, and 5 bases lay outside the gene matches. CDR1 MNHEY and CDR2 SVGAGI come from the germline V gene. CDR3 bases: TGTGCCAGCAGTTGGGGACAGGGGGCGCGAGGCTACACCTTC. Translated: CASSWGQGARGYTF.

This clone has only one observation. This rearrangement joins TRBV9 to TRBJ2-3; perhaps TRBD2 as D (6 bases). From germline, CDR1 is SGDLS and CDR2 YYNGEE. Trimming removed 0 bases at V and 4 bases at J, with 12 bases between. The CDR3 extends over 15 amino acids. The CDR3 is CASSVGYGGSDTQYF. The CDR3 coding sequence is TGTGCCAGCAGCGTAGGTTACGGGGGTTCAGATACGCAGTATTTT.

In nucleotides, the CDR3 is TGTGCCAGCAGCTTAGGACAGGCCGGGACTAACTATGGCTACACCTTC. This codes for CASSLGQAGTNYGYTF. The V gene is TRBV7-2, the J gene TRBJ1-2, with a tentative D call TRBD1 (6 bases). The length of the CDR3 is 16 residues. The ends were cut back, 1 base at V and 0 bases at J, with 12 bases in the middle. Per the germline V gene, CDR1 is SGHTA and CDR2 is FQGNSA.

The gene calls are TRBV7-9 and TRBJ1-2, with D hard to call. This CDR3 is 12 amino acids long. Between the trimmed V and J ends, which lost 5 bases and 7 bases, there was a span of 11 bases. The germline V gene has CDR1 SEHNR and CDR2 FQNEAQ (reference sequence). The DNA of the CDR3 is TGTGCCAGCAGCCGAGACGGGTCTGGCTACACCTTC. Encoded protein: CASSRDGSGYTF.

The chain joins TRBV10-3 to TRBJ2-7; maybe TRBD1 (6 bases). CDR1 is ENHRY and CDR2 is SYGVKD in the germline V gene. The CDR3 spans 14 residues. Deletions cut 2 bases from V and 4 bases from J, with 12 bases between. CDR3: CAISERAQGYEQYF. In DNA, the CDR3 is TGTGCCATCAGTGAGAGGGCACAGGGATACGAGCAGTACTTC.

This clone was seen ten or more times. This chain links TRBV9 with TRBJ1-2, with 8 bases aligning to TRBD1. This CDR3 contains 14 residues. The junction had 6 bases not matched to a gene; V was cut back by 4 bases and J by 4 bases. CDR1 and CDR2 from the germline V gene are SGDLS and YYNGEE. The CDR3 bases are TGTGCCAGCAGCTTAGGACAGGGCGGCTATGGCTACACCTTC. Translated: CASSLGQGGYGYTF.

J is TRBJ1-2 and V is TRBV5-1, with D uncertain. With 3 bases removed from V and 8 bases from J, the gap between germline ends came to 14 bases. CDR3 length: 13 residues. Germline V gene sequence: CDR1 SGHRS, CDR2 YFSETQ. The CDR3 reads CASSSGTARGYTF. CDR3 in DNA: TGCGCCAGCAGCTCGGGAACAGCGCGAGGCTACACCTTC.

This clone appeared many times. The J gene is TRBJ2-7, the V gene TRBV28; 8 bases align to TRBD1. V shed 5 bases and J 5 bases; nucleotides not matched to a gene: 8. Germline CDR1 and CDR2: MDHEN and SYDVKM. The CDR3 runs 14 residues. The CDR3 region has the DNA TGTGCCAGCAGTGTCCAGGGGGCTGTAGACGAGCAGTACTTC. It yields the protein CASSVQGAVDEQYF.

The CDR3 coding sequence is TGCGCCAGCACCTCCCCCGGGACAGGGGGCATCGCGAACACTGAAGCTTTCTTT. This codes for CASTSPGTGGIANTEAFF. The rearrangement joins TRBV4-1 to TRBJ1-1; TRBD1 agrees at 12 bases. Germline V lookup: CDR1 MGHRA, CDR2 YSYEKL. The V and J ends lost 7 bases and 1 base, in that order; junction bases with no gene match: 13. The CDR3 consists of 18 residues.

This chain connects TRBV14 to TRBJ2-3; possibly TRBD2 for D (5 bases). Germline V gene lookup returns CDR1 SGHDN and CDR2 FVKESK. V lost 4 bases, J lost 10 bases, and 15 bases lay in between. The CDR3 is made up of 13 amino acids. CDR3 coding DNA: TGTGCCAGCAGCCGAAACGGGTGGGAGCCGCAGTATTTT. Translating gives CASSRNGWEPQYF.

V gene TRBV7-9 combines with J gene TRBJ1-2; 8 bases fit TRBD1. The V segment lost 8 bases and the J segment 6 bases; nucleotides outside the gene matches: 11. CDR1 is SEHNR and CDR2 is FQNEAQ in the germline V gene (reference sequence). CDR3 length: 14 amino acids. In DNA, the CDR3 is TGTGCCAGCTCTCCCCGAAAGACAGGGGATGGCTACACCTTC. Protein: CASSPRKTGDGYTF.

This chain links TRBV5-5 with TRBJ1-4; 10 bases line up with TRBD1. CDR1 SGHKS and CDR2 YYEKEE come from the germline V gene (reference sequence). This CDR3 contains 16 residues. V trimming: 1 base; J trimming: 6 bases; junction bases outside the gene matches: 6. DNA of the CDR3: TGTGCCAGCAGCTTGCGACCGACAGGGGGCGATGAAAAACTGTTTTTT. Residues: CASSLRPTGGDEKLFF.

The genes are TRBV5-1 and TRBJ1-6; 10 bases are shared with TRBD1. The CDR3 sequence is 16 residues long. With V trimmed by 4 bases and J by 10 bases, 11 bases remained unmatched. Germline V gene sequence: CDR1 SGHRS, CDR2 YFSETQ. CDR3 DNA: TGCGCCAGCAGCCTAACCGGGACAGGGGTTTGGTCACCCCTCCACTTT. Amino acid sequence: CASSLTGTGVWSPLHF.

The chain employs TRBV28 and TRBJ2-7, with 10 bases aligning to TRBD2. The CDR3 extends over 16 amino acids. Germline V gene data show CDR1 as MDHEN and CDR2 as SYDVKM. Unmatched junction bases numbered 11, after V lost 5 bases and J lost 4 bases. This chain's CDR3 is CASSPQVSGRRYEQYF. CDR3 coding DNA: TGTGCCAGCAGTCCCCAGGTTAGCGGGAGGCGGTACGAGCAGTACTTC. The variable domain in full, completed from reference TRBV28 and TRBJ2-7, reads DVKVTQSSRYLVKRTGEKVFLECVQDMDHENMFWYRQDPGLGLRLIYFSYDVKMKEKGDIPEGYSVSREKKERFSLILESASTNQTSMYLCASSPQVSGRRYEQYFGPGTRLTVT.

V usage is TRBV6-2 or TRBV6-3 and J usage is TRBJ1-6; no definite D call. The V end was cut by 1 base, the J end by 7 bases, with 14 bases between. This CDR3 spans 16 amino acids. The germline gives CDR1 MNHEY, CDR2 SVGEGT. The CDR3 region is CASSYLAAFWNSPLHF. The DNA for the CDR3 is TGTGCCAGCAGTTACTTGGCAGCGTTTTGGAATTCACCCCTCCACTTT.

The CDR3 coding sequence is TGTGCCAGCAGCCTACTGGGGGACAGGGGTAGAAACACCATATATTTT. As protein: CASSLLGDRGRNTIYF. The gene calls are TRBV11-2 and TRBJ1-3, with TRBD1 matching 10 bases. Losses at the gene ends were 5 bases for V and 5 bases for J; bases not matched to a gene: 9. Germline CDR1 SGHAT, CDR2 FQNNGV. The CDR3 consists of 16 residues.

This clone has at least ten counts. The chain joins TRBV3-1 (or the pseudogene TRBV3-2) to TRBJ1-2, with 9 bases fitting TRBD1. From germline, CDR1 is LGHDT and CDR2 YNNKEL (reference sequence). The CDR3 has 16 residues. V shed 4 bases and J 4 bases; nucleotides not matched to a gene: 10. This CDR3 reads CASSPSDRGGLYGYTF. The CDR3 nucleotides are TGTGCCAGCAGCCCCTCGGACAGGGGAGGTCTCTATGGCTACACCTTC.